These 21 T cell receptor beta chains originate from one sample sequenced in a study of blood T cell repertoires in COVID-19. This table comes from immunoSEQ multiplex PCR, and its TCRdb copy is limited to in-frame clones, with some not included. The repertoire holds about 320,000 clones, with roughly nine tenths as singletons. The material sequenced was PBMCs or T cells enriched from blood (not recorded which). Receptors were obtained from a man between 60 and 75 years old who had recovered from COVID-19.

J is TRBJ1-6 and V is TRBV4-2; weak D call: TRBD1 (5 bases). In germline, CDR1 is LGHNA, CDR2 YNFKEQ. The V gene lost 5 bases and the J gene lost 7 bases, with 15 bases spanning the gap. This CDR3 region has 15 residues. CDR3 in DNA: TGTGCCAGCAGCTGGACTAGGAGGGACAATTCACCCCTCCACTTT. This codes for CASSWTRRDNSPLHF.

Comment on this clone: Other DNA sequences in this sample translate to the same CDR3. V usage is TRBV3-1 (or the pseudogene TRBV3-2) and J usage is TRBJ2-7; no definite D call. Trimming took 1 base from V and 5 from J, leaving 3 bases between them. CDR1 and CDR2 from the germline V gene are LGHDT and YNNKEL (reference sequence). The CDR3 has 11 amino acids. Here the CDR3 reads CASSQVNEQYF. CDR3 nucleotide sequence: TGTGCCAGCAGCCAAGTAAACGAGCAGTACTTC.

This chain uses TRBV4-3 with TRBJ1-6; 9 nucleotides agree with TRBD1. V dropped 0 bases and J dropped 10; count of bases not matched to a gene: 7. CDR3 size: 16 residues. Germline-derived CDR1 and CDR2 are LGHNA and YSLEER. The CDR3 protein is CASSQDLGQGGSPLHF. In DNA form, the CDR3 reads TGCGCCAGCAGCCAAGATTTGGGACAGGGCGGCTCACCCCTCCACTTT.

The chain joins TRBV27 to TRBJ1-5; the match to TRBD1 covers 7 bases. In germline, CDR1 is MNHEY, CDR2 SMNVEV (reference sequence). The CDR3 sequence is 15 residues long. V was pared by 5 bases and J by 4 bases, with 8 bases of the junction left unmatched. CDR3 residues: CASSPEGTVNQPQHF. The CDR3 DNA is TGTGCCAGCAGTCCTGAAGGGACAGTTAATCAGCCCCAGCATTTT.

This chain joins TRBV4-3 and TRBJ2-2; 7 bases agree with TRBD1. V trimming: 4 bases; J trimming: 3 bases; junction bases outside the gene matches: 5. The CDR3 contains 15 residues. Germline V gene sequence: CDR1 LGHNA, CDR2 YSLEER. As DNA, the CDR3 is TGCGCCAGCAGCCGTGACAGGGCGGACACCGGGGAGCTGTTTTTT. This translates into CASSRDRADTGELFF.

The J gene is TRBJ2-7, the V gene TRBV29-1, with 7 bases matching TRBD2. Germline V gene lookup returns CDR1 SQVTM and CDR2 ANQGSEA. The CDR3 has 13 residues. Trimming took 2 bases from V and 7 from J; bases not matched to a gene: 8. CDR3 amino acids: CSVETGGSGEQYF. CDR3 DNA: TGCAGCGTTGAAACGGGAGGTTCGGGAGAGCAGTACTTC.

The genes are TRBV12-3 or TRBV12-4 and TRBJ2-7, with D maybe TRBD2 (5 bases). Trimming cost V 6 bases and J 5 bases, with 14 bases left between them. The CDR3 consists of 13 residues. CDR3 bases: TGTGCCAGCAGCTCCAGGACGGGAAACGAGCAGTACTTC. Its translation: CASSSRTGNEQYF.

The chain has TRBV6-5 and TRBJ1-1; a weak D match, TRBD1 (6 bases). This CDR3 is 16 amino acids long. V lost 4 bases to trimming and J lost 2 bases, with 17 bases between them. CDR1 is MNHEY, CDR2 SVGAGI, per germline. CDR3: CASSSSLGTINTEAFF. CDR3 DNA sequence: TGTGCCAGCAGTTCGTCTCTGGGGACAATTAACACTGAAGCTTTCTTT.

Comment on this clone: One junction end does not reproduce the germline sequence, and a read error may be involved. The chain links TRBV30 to TRBJ1-4; 9 nucleotides line up with TRBD1. CDR1 and CDR2 from the germline V gene are GTSNPN and SVGIG (reference sequence). The CDR3 length is 12 residues. The DNA of the CDR3 is TGTGCCTGGTATCGACAGGGGGGAAAGATCTTGTTT. Its protein product is CAWYRQGGKILF.

This clone showed up just once. The rearrangement links TRBV6-5 to TRBJ2-1; 10 bases align to TRBD2. With 4 bases clipped from V and 2 bases from J, the junction kept 2 bases outside the gene matches. The CDR3 is made up of 15 amino acids. Germline V gene data show CDR1 as MNHEY and CDR2 as SVGAGI. This chain's CDR3 is CASSSTSGPYNEQFF. The CDR3 DNA reads as TGTGCCAGCAGTTCGACTAGCGGGCCCTACAATGAGCAGTTCTTC.

The V and J genes are TRBV3-1 (or the pseudogene TRBV3-2) and TRBJ2-1, with a possible D match to TRBD2 (5 bases). Germline CDR1 and CDR2: LGHDT and YNNKEL (reference sequence). Between the trimmed V and J ends, which lost 4 bases and 10 bases, there was a span of 11 bases. CDR3 length: 12 amino acids. The CDR3 is CASSRTEREQFF. For the CDR3, the DNA is TGTGCCAGCAGCCGAACTGAGCGGGAGCAGTTCTTC.

This chain connects TRBV18 to TRBJ1-1; D gene uncertain. The germline V and J ends were trimmed by 2 bases and 3 bases, with 10 bases remaining between them. CDR3 length: 14 residues. CDR1 is KGHSH and CDR2 is LQKENI in the germline V gene. In DNA, the CDR3 is TGTGCCAGCTCACCAGAGGTGGCCTACACTGAAGCTTTCTTT. Translated, it gives CASSPEVAYTEAFF.

The V call is TRBV19, the J call TRBJ1-2; 8 bases match TRBD1. Germline V gene sequence: CDR1 LNHDA, CDR2 SQIVND (reference sequence). After removal of 3 bases from V and 2 bases from J, the junction contained 5 bases not matched to a gene. This CDR3 is built from 15 residues. In DNA, the CDR3 is TGTGCCAGTAGTATTCGGACAGGGAAGAACTATGGCTACACCTTC. Encoded protein: CASSIRTGKNYGYTF.

This rearrangement joins TRBV5-4 to TRBJ1-3; unclear D gene. The germline gives CDR1 SGHNT, CDR2 YYREEE (reference sequence). Trimming pared 0 bases from V and 0 bases from J, leaving 7 bases between. The CDR3 is 15 amino acids. The CDR3 loop is CASSLAPSSGNTIYF. CDR3 nucleotide sequence: TGTGCCAGCAGCTTGGCCCCCAGCTCTGGAAACACCATATATTTT.

This sequence joins TRBV7-6 and TRBJ1-2, with 9 positions matching TRBD1. Germline CDR1 is SGHVS and CDR2 is FNYEAQ. V gave up 2 bases and J gave up 6 bases; unmatched junction bases: 7. CDR3 length: 15 amino acids. The CDR3 nucleotides are TGTGCCAGCAGCTTATACCGGGACAGGGATAATGGCTACACCTTC. Translated, it gives CASSLYRDRDNGYTF.

This chain uses TRBV5-8 with TRBJ2-1, with D possibly matching TRBD2 (5 bases). Germline-derived CDR1 and CDR2 are SGHTS and YDEGEE. V dropped 2 bases and J dropped 0 bases, with 9 bases sitting between them. CDR3 length: 15 residues. The CDR3 DNA is TGTGCCAGCAGCTTACTAGGGAGCTCCTACAATGAGCAGTTCTTC. It yields the protein CASSLLGSSYNEQFF. The variable domain in full, completed from reference TRBV5-8 and TRBJ2-1, reads EAGVTQSPTHLIKTRGQQATLRCSPISGHTSVYWYQQALGLGLQFLLWYDEGEERNRGNFPPRFSGRQFPNYSSELNVNALELEDSALYLCASSLLGSSYNEQFFGPGTRLTVL.

The rearrangement links TRBV9 to TRBJ1-2; 10 bases align to TRBD1. The junction had 9 bases not matched to a gene; V was cut back by 0 bases and J by 7 bases. Germline V gene sequence: CDR1 SGDLS, CDR2 YYNGEE. The CDR3 contains 16 residues. DNA for the CDR3: TGTGCCAGCAGCGTAGGCCGTCAGGGACAGGGGAGTGGCTACACCTTC. This gives the protein CASSVGRQGQGSGYTF.

The chain employs TRBV7-8 and TRBJ2-2; tentatively, D is TRBD2 (6 bases). Germline loops: CDR1 SGHVS, CDR2 FQNEAQ. This CDR3 contains 15 residues. Deletions cut 3 bases from V and 4 bases from J, with 12 bases between. Here the CDR3 DNA reads TGTGCCAGCAGCTTTGGAGGGCCGGGCACCGGGGAGCTGTTTTTT. Residues: CASSFGGPGTGELFF.

With regard to this clone: Germline and junction disagree at one end, which may indicate a read error. Other DNA sequences in this specimen translate into the identical CDR3. The chain links TRBV9 to TRBJ2-2; D might be TRBD2 (5 bases). Germline-derived CDR1 and CDR2 are SGDLS and YYNGEE. This CDR3 region has 13 residues. The CDR3 sequence is CASSVARTGELFF. The DNA of the CDR3 is TGTGCCAGCAGCGTAGCCAGGACCGGGGAACTGTTTTTT. The variable domain in full, completed from reference TRBV9 and TRBJ2-2, reads DSGVTQTPKHLITATGQRVTLRCSPRSGDLSVYWYQQSLDQGLQFLIQYYNGEERAKGNILERFSAQQFPDLHSELNLSSLELGDSALYFCASSVARTGELFFGEGSRLTVL.

The chain's CDR3 is CASSRHPGVETQYF. The CDR3 DNA sequence: TGTGCCAGCAGCCGTCACCCGGGGGTGGAGACCCAGTACTTC. The chain joins TRBV7-2 to TRBJ2-5; D is perhaps TRBD2 (6 bases). Germline V gene lookup returns CDR1 SGHTA and CDR2 FQGNSA. The CDR3 extends over 14 amino acids. V was shortened by 5 bases and J by 5 bases, with 15 bases between the two germline ends. The full variable domain, completed using reference TRBV7-2 and TRBJ2-5, is GAGVSQSPSNKVTEKGKDVELRCDPISGHTALYWYRQSLGQGLEFLIYFQGNSAPDKSGLPSDRFSAERTGGSVSTLTIQRTQQEDSAVYLCASSRHPGVETQYFGPGTRLLVL.

The rearrangement links TRBV11-3 to TRBJ2-5, with 8 bases fitting TRBD2. The ends lost 4 bases at V and 5 bases at J; junction bases unmatched: 18. The CDR3 spans 18 residues. Germline V lookup: CDR1 SGHNT, CDR2 YENEEA. The CDR3 is CASSSAPSGRSYVETQYF. The CDR3 DNA follows: TGTGCCAGCAGCTCTGCCCCAAGCGGGAGATCATATGTGGAGACCCAGTACTTC.